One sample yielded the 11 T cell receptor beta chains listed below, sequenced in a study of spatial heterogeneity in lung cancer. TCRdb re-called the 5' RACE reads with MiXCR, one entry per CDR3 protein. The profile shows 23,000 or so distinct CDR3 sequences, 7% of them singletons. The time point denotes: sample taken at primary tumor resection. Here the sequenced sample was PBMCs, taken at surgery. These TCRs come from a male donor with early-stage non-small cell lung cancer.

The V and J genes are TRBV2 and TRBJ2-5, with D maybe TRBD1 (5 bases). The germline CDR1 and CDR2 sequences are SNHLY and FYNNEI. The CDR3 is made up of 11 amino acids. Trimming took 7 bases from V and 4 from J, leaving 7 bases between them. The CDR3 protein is CASTRGETQYF. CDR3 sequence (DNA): TGTGCCAGCACTAGGGGAGAGACCCAGTACTTC.

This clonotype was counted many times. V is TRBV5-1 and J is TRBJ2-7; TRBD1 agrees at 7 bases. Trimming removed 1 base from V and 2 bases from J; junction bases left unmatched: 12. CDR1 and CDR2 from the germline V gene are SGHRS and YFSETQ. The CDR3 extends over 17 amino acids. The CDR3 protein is CASSLFRPGQTTYEQYF. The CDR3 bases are TGCGCCAGCAGCTTGTTTCGCCCGGGACAGACCACCTACGAGCAGTACTTC.

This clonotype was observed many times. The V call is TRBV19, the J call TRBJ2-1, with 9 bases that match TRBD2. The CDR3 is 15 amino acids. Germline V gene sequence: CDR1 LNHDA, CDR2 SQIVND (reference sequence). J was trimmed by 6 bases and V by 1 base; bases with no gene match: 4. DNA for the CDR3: TGTGCCAGTAGTATAGTAGCGGGGGCGGGCAATGAGCAGTTCTTC. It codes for CASSIVAGAGNEQFF.

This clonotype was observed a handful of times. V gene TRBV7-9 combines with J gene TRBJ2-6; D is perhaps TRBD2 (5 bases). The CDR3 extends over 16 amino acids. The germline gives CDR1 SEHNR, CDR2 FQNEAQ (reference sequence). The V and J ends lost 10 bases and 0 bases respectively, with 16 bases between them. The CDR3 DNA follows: TGTGCCACTTCTGACTACGGGCACTCTGGGGCCAACGTCCTGACTTTC. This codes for CATSDYGHSGANVLTF.

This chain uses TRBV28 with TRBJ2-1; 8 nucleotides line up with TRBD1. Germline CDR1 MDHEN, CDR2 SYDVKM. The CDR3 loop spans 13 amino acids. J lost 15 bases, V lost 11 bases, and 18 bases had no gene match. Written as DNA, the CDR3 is TGTGCCGGCAAGGGCCCCCTGACAGGGGTTCCGTTCTTC. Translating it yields CAGKGPLTGVPFF.

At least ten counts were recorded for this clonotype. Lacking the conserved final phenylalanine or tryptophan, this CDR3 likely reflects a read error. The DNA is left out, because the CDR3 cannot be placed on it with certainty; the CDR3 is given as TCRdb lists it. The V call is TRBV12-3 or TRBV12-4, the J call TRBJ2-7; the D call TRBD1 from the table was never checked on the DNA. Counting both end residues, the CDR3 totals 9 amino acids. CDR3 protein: CASSIQGPL.

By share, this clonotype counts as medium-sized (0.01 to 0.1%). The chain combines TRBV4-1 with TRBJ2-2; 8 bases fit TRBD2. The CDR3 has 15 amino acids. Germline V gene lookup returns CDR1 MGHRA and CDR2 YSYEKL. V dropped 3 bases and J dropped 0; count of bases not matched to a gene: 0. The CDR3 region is CASSQGLANTGELFF. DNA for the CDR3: TGCGCCAGCAGCCAGGGACTAGCGAACACCGGGGAGCTGTTTTTT.

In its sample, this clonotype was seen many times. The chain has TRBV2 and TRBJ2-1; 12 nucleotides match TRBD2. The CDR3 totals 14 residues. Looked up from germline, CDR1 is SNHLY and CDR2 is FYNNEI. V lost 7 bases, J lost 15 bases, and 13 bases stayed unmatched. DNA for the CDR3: TGTGCCAGCATTGGTCTAGCGGGAGGGCCGACGATGTTCTTC. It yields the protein CASIGLAGGPTMFF.

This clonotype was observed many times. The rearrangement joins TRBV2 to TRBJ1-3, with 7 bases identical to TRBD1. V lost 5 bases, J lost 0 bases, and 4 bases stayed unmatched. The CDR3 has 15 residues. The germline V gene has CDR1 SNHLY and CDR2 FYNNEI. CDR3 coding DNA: TGTGCCAGCAGTAACAGGGGCATCTCTGGAAACACCATATATTTT. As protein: CASSNRGISGNTIYF.

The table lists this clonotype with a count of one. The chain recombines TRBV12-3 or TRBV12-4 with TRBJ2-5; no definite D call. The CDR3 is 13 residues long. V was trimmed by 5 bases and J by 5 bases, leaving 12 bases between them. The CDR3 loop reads CASSPRLWETQYF. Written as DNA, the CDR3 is TGTGCCAGCAGTCCCCGACTGTGGGAGACCCAGTACTTC.

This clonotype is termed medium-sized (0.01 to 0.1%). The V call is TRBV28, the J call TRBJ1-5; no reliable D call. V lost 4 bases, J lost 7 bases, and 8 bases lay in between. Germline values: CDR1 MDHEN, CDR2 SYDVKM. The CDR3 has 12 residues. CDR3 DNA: TGTGCCAGCAGTTCCTTCGCCCAGCCCCAGCATTTT. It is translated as CASSSFAQPQHF.